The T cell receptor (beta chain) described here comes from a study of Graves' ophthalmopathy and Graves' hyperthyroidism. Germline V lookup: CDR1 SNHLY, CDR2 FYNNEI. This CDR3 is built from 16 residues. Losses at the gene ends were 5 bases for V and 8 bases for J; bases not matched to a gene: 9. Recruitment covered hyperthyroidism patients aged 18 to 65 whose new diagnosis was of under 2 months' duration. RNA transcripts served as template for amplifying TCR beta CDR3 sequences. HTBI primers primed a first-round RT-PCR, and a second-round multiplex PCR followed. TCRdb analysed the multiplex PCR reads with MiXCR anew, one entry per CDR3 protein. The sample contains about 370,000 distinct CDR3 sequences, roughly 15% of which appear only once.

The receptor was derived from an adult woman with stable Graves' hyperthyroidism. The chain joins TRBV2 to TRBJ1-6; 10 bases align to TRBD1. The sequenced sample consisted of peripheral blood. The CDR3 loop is CASSTPDRGSYSPLHF. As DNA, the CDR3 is TGTGCCAGCAGTACCCCGGACAGGGGGAGTTATTCACCCCTCCACTTT.